This entry lists 10 T cell receptor beta chains sequenced from one sample in a study of T cell responses to AZD1222 COVID-19 vaccine. Sequencing used immunoSEQ multiplex PCR; TCRdb keeps in-frame clones, though not all of them. The sample holds under 85,000 clones, 90% seen once. The starting material was peripheral blood, obtained 28 days after the second AZD1222 dose. Receptors originate from an adult who received the AZD1222 COVID-19 vaccine.

V usage is TRBV9 and J usage is TRBJ1-5, with 7 bases that match TRBD1. V lost 3 bases and J lost 3; bases outside the gene matches: 9. Germline CDR1 is SGDLS and CDR2 is YYNGEE. CDR3 length: 16 amino acids. Here the CDR3 reads CASSGAEGTVNQPQHF. CDR3 in DNA: TGTGCCAGCAGCGGGGCGGAAGGGACAGTCAATCAGCCCCAGCATTTT. Supplemented by reference TRBV9 and TRBJ1-5, the full variable domain reads DSGVTQTPKHLITATGQRVTLRCSPRSGDLSVYWYQQSLDQGLQFLIQYYNGEERAKGNILERFSAQQFPDLHSELNLSSLELGDSALYFCASSGAEGTVNQPQHFGDGTRLSIL.

As for this clone: This CDR3 is also generated by other DNA sequences in the sample. The chain employs TRBV7-3 and TRBJ1-1, with a weak D call TRBD1 (5 bases). Trimming removed 2 bases at V and 2 bases at J, with 6 bases between. Germline V CDR1 and CDR2: SGHTA, FQGTGA. The CDR3 is 13 residues long. The CDR3 reads CASSLQGNTEAFF. The CDR3 DNA reads as TGTGCCAGCAGCTTACAGGGAAACACTGAAGCTTTCTTT.

The count of this clone is one. V is TRBV20-1 and J is TRBJ2-7; D may be TRBD2 (5 bases). CDR1 DFQATT and CDR2 SNEGSKA come from the germline V gene (reference sequence). Between the trimmed V and J ends, which lost 3 bases and 1 base, there was a span of 10 bases. This CDR3 comprises 13 residues. The DNA of the CDR3 is TGCAGTGCTAGTTTAACGGGATCCTACGAGCAGTACTTC. Protein: CSASLTGSYEQYF.

V and J are TRBV10-3 and TRBJ2-7, with D tentatively TRBD2 (6 bases). Trimming took off 6 bases at V and 3 bases at J, with 18 bases between the two ends. Germline values: CDR1 ENHRY, CDR2 SYGVKD. This CDR3 spans 15 amino acids. The CDR3 sequence: CAIRSGGTVDYEQYF. As DNA, the CDR3 is TGTGCCATCAGGAGTGGAGGGACGGTGGACTACGAGCAGTACTTC.

The chain joins TRBV11-2 to TRBJ1-6; D gene unclear. Trimming removed 2 bases at V and 5 bases at J, with 19 bases between. This CDR3 region has 18 residues. Germline loops: CDR1 SGHAT, CDR2 FQNNGV. The CDR3 nucleotides are TGTGCCAGCAGCTTATTGGCCTCATCCCCCCGGGATAATTCACCCCTCCACTTT. As protein: CASSLLASSPRDNSPLHF.

The V gene is TRBV2, the J gene TRBJ2-7; 9 bases are a match to TRBD1. CDR1 SNHLY and CDR2 FYNNEI come from the germline V gene. CDR3 length equals 15 residues. The J segment lost 1 base and the V segment lost 4 bases, leaving 5 bases of the junction unmatched. CDR3 sequence: CASSGDRETSYEQYF. In DNA form, the CDR3 reads TGTGCCAGCAGTGGGGACAGGGAGACGTCCTACGAGCAGTACTTC.

V gene TRBV12-3 or TRBV12-4 combines with J gene TRBJ1-5; D call uncertain. The CDR3 is 12 amino acids. The V and J ends lost 4 bases and 4 bases respectively, with 5 bases between them. The DNA for the CDR3 is TGTGCCAGCAGTTCTGCGAATCAGCCCCAGCATTTT. Its translation is CASSSANQPQHF.

The rearrangement uses TRBV6-4 and TRBJ2-3, with D perhaps assigned TRBD1 or TRBD2 (5 bases each). Germline V CDR1 and CDR2: MRHNA, SNTAGT. CDR3 length: 14 amino acids. V was shortened by 0 bases and J by 2 bases, with 6 bases between the two germline ends. The CDR3 reads CASSDSGATDTQYF. In DNA, the CDR3 is TGTGCCAGCAGTGACTCCGGGGCCACAGATACGCAGTATTTT.

The genes are TRBV18 and TRBJ2-7, with 8 bases lining up with TRBD2. V lost 5 bases to trimming and J lost 2 bases; unmatched junction nucleotides: 5. The germline gives CDR1 KGHSH, CDR2 LQKENI. The CDR3 covers 14 residues. DNA of the CDR3: TGTGCCAGCTCAAGTAGCGGGGACGCCTACGAGCAGTACTTC. Translation gives CASSSSGDAYEQYF.

This clone was found once. The DNA for the CDR3 is TGTGCCAGCAGCTTAGAACCAGGGCGGGCGGGAGCCACAGATACGCAGTATTTT. Encoded protein: CASSLEPGRAGATDTQYF. The rearrangement joins TRBV11-2 to TRBJ2-3, with 7 bases that match TRBD2. Germline CDR1 and CDR2: SGHAT and FQNNGV. The V gene end was trimmed by 0 bases and the J gene end by 2 bases; junction bases not matched to a gene: 11. This CDR3 contains 18 residues.